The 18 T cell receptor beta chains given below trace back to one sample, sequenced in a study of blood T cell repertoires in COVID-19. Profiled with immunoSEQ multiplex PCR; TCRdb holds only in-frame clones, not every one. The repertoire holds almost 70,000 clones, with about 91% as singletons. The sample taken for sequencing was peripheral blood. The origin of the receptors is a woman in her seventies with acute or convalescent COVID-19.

CDR3 bases: TGTGCCAGCAAGCCCCAGGGGCCGATCACTGAAGCTTTCTTT. This translates into CASKPQGPITEAFF. J is TRBJ1-1 and V is TRBV28, with D maybe TRBD1 (6 bases). Trimming took 7 bases from V and 4 from J, leaving 16 bases between them. Germline V CDR1 and CDR2: MDHEN, SYDVKM. This CDR3 has 14 amino acids.

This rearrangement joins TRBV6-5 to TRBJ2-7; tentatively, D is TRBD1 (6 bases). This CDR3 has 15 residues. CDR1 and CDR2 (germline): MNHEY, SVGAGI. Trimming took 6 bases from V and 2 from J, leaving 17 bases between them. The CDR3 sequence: CASSRSLTGPYEQYF. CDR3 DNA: TGTGCCAGCAGCCGGAGCCTGACAGGACCCTACGAGCAGTACTTC.

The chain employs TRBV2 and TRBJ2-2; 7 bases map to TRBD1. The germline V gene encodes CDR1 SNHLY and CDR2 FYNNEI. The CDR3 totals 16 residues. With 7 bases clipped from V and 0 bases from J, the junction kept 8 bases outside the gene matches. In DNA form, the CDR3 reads TGTGCCAGCAAACAGGGGCTTTCTGCGAACACCGGGGAGCTGTTTTTT. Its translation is CASKQGLSANTGELFF.

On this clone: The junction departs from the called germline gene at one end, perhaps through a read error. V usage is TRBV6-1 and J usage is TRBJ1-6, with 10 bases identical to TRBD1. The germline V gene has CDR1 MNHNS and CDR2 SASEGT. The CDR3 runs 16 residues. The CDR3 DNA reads TGTGCCAGCGGTGACAGGGGGCGCGCATATAATTCACCCCTCCACTTT. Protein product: CASGDRGRAYNSPLHF.

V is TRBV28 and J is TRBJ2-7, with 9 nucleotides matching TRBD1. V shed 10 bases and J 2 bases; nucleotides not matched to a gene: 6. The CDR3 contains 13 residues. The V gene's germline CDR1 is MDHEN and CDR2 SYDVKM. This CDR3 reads CAILGQGPYEQYF. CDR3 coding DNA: TGTGCCATATTAGGACAGGGGCCCTACGAGCAGTACTTC.

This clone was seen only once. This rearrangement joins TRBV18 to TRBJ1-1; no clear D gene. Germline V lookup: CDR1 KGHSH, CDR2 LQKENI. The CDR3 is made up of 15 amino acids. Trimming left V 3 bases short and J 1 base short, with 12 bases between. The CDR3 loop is CASSPTMGENTEAFF. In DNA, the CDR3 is TGTGCCAGCTCACCCACGATGGGAGAGAACACTGAAGCTTTCTTT.

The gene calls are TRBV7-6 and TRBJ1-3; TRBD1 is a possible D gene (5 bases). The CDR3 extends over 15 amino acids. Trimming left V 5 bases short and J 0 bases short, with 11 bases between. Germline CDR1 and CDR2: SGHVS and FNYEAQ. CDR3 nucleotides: TGTGCCAGCAGCCTAGGGGCCTACTCTGGAAACACCATATATTTT. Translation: CASSLGAYSGNTIYF.

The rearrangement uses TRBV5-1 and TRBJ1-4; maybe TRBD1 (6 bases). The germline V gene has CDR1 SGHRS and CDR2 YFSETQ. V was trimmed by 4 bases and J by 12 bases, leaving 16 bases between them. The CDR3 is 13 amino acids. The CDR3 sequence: CASSPDSFSQLFF. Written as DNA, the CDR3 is TGCGCCAGCAGCCCGGACAGCTTCTCCCAACTGTTTTTT.

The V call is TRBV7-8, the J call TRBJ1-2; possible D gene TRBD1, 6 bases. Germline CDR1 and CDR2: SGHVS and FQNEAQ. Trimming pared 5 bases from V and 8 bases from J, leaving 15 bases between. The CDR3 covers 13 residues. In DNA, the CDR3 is TGTGCCAGCAGCCGCCAGGGGAGGGGCGGCTACACCTTC. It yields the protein CASSRQGRGGYTF.

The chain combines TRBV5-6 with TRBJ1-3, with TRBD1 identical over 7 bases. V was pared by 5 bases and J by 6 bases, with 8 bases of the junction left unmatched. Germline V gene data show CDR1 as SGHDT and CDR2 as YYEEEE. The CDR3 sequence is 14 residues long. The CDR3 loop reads CASRPGTEKNTIYF. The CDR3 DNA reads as TGTGCCAGCAGACCTGGGACAGAAAAAAACACCATATATTTT.

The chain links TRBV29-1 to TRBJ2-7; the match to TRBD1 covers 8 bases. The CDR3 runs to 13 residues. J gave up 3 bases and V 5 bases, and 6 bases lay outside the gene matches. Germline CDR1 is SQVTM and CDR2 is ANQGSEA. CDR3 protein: CSVRDRRLYEQYF. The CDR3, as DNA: TGCAGCGTTAGGGACAGGCGTCTCTACGAGCAGTACTTC.

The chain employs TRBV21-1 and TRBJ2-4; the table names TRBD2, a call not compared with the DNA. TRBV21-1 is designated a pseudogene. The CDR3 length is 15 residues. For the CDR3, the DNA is TGTGCCAGCAGCAAAGTCGGGAGTGGGAAAAACATTCAGTACTTC. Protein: CASSKVGSGKNIQYF.

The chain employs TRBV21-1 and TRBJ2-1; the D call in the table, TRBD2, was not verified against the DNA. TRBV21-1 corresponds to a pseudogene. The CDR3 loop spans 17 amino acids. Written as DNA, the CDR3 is TGTGCCAGCAGCATTCGGACTAGCGGGGGGGGCTACAATGAGCAGTTCTTC. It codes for CASSIRTSGGGYNEQFF.

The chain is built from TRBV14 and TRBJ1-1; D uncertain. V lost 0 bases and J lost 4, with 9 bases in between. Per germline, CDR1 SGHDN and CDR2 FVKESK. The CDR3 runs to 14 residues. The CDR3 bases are TGTGCCAGCAGCCAAGATCCCCCCTTCACTGAAGCTTTCTTT. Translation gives CASSQDPPFTEAFF.

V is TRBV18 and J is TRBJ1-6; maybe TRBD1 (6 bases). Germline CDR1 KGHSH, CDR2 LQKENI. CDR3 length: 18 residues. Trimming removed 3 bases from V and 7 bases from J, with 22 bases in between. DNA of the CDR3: TGTGCCAGCTCACCTAGAGTAAAGGTCCGGGACAAGAATTCACCCCTCCACTTT. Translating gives CASSPRVKVRDKNSPLHF. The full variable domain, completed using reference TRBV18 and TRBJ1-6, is NAGVMQNPRHLVRRRGQEARLRCSPMKGHSHVYWYRQLPEEGLKFMVYLQKENIIDESGMPKERFSAEFPKEGPSILRIQQVVRGDSAAYFCASSPRVKVRDKNSPLHFGNGTRLTVT.

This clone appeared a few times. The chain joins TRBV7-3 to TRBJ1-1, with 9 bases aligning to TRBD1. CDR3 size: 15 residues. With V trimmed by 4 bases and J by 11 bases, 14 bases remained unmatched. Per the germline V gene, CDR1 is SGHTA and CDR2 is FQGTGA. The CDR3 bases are TGTGCCAGCAGCTCTAACTCCGGGACAGGGTTTCGGGCTTTCTTT. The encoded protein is CASSSNSGTGFRAFF.

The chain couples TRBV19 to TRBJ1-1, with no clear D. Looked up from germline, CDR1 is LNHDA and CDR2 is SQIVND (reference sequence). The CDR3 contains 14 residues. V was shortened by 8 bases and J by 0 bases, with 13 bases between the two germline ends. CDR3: CASSIGQLNTEAFF. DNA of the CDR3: TGTGCCAGTTCGATTGGGCAGTTGAACACTGAAGCTTTCTTT.

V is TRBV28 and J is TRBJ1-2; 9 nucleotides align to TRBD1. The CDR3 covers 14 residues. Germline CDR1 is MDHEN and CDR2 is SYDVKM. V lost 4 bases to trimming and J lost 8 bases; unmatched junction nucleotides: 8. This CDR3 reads CASSSGQGWLGYTF. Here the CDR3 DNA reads TGTGCCAGCAGTTCAGGACAGGGGTGGTTGGGCTACACCTTC.